This entry lists 16 T cell receptor beta chains sequenced from one sample in a study of blood T cell repertoires in COVID-19. The assay was immunoSEQ multiplex PCR, and TCRdb's table has in-frame clones only and misses some. The repertoire has approximately 250,000 clones, just under 85% of them found once; the top ten carry 3.5% to 4.5%. What was sequenced was peripheral blood. The receptor set was obtained from a man aged 45-65 years with acute or convalescent COVID-19.

The V call is TRBV11-3, the J call TRBJ2-3; 12 bases are shared with TRBD1. Trimming cost V 5 bases and J 1 base; bases outside gene matches: 10. Looked up from germline, CDR1 is SGHNT and CDR2 is YENEEA. This CDR3 is built from 18 residues. In nucleotides, the CDR3 is TGTGCCAGCAGCCTCGGGACAGGGGGCGATGATGGCACAGATACGCAGTATTTT. Encoded protein: CASSLGTGGDDGTDTQYF.

The count of this clone is one. The chain couples TRBV7-2 to TRBJ2-1, with D perhaps matching TRBD1 (5 bases). Germline V gene data show CDR1 as SGHTA and CDR2 as FQGNSA. The CDR3 length is 15 residues. Trimming stripped 0 bases from V and 0 bases from J, with 6 bases between. The CDR3 DNA reads as TGTGCCAGCAGCTTAGCCCAGGGCTCCTACAATGAGCAGTTCTTC. This codes for CASSLAQGSYNEQFF.

DNA for the CDR3: TGCAGCGTGAACACAGGGGTTGGAAAACTGTTTTTT. It encodes CSVNTGVGKLFF. The chain links TRBV29-1 to TRBJ1-4; 7 positions agree with TRBD1. After removal of 6 bases from V and 10 bases from J, the junction contained 8 bases not matched to a gene. The V gene's germline CDR1 is SQVTM and CDR2 ANQGSEA. The CDR3 is made up of 12 amino acids.

This clone has a handful of counts. The rearrangement links TRBV2 to TRBJ2-7; 9 positions agree with TRBD1. Germline V gene sequence: CDR1 SNHLY, CDR2 FYNNEI. With V trimmed by 0 bases and J by 4 bases, 7 bases remained unmatched. The CDR3 is 16 residues long. The CDR3 coding sequence is TGTGCCAGCAGTGAAGCTGGGACAGGGAATTTTTACGAGCAGTACTTC. Protein sequence: CASSEAGTGNFYEQYF.

This sequence joins TRBV13 and TRBJ2-1; 8 nucleotides align to TRBD2. Germline lookup yields CDR1 PRHDT and CDR2 FYEKMQ (reference sequence). The CDR3 spans 15 residues. V was pared by 5 bases and J by 4 bases, with 7 bases of the junction left unmatched. The CDR3 is CASSPGLGTYNEQFF. CDR3 DNA sequence: TGTGCCAGCAGCCCGGGACTAGGCACTTACAATGAGCAGTTCTTC.

The chain has TRBV7-2 and TRBJ2-7; TRBD1 agrees at 8 bases. Germline trimming cut 5 bases from V and 3 bases from J; bases unmatched to any gene: 15. The CDR3 extends over 17 amino acids. The germline gives CDR1 SGHTA, CDR2 FQGNSA. The CDR3 spells CASSLQGDPNKNYEQYF. The CDR3 nucleotides read TGTGCCAGCAGCCTACAGGGGGACCCTAACAAAAACTACGAGCAGTACTTC.

V gene TRBV28 combines with J gene TRBJ1-5, with 10 bases that match TRBD1. This CDR3 has 24 residues. Per germline, CDR1 MDHEN and CDR2 SYDVKM. Trimming removed 6 bases from V and 0 bases from J; junction bases left unmatched: 29. The CDR3 DNA reads TGTGCCAGCAGGAACCTCCCTGGGACAGGGGTCGAGAGAGGGCTTATATTTAGCAATCAGCCCCAGCATTTT. Protein: CASRNLPGTGVERGLIFSNQPQHF.

The chain links TRBV6-6 to TRBJ2-5, with TRBD1 as a possible D gene (6 bases). V lost 7 bases, J lost 2 bases, and 20 bases lay in between. In germline, CDR1 is MNHNY, CDR2 SVGAGI (reference sequence). The length of the CDR3 is 16 residues. CDR3 protein: CASNRRQGLFQETQYF. The CDR3 nucleotides read TGTGCCAGCAACAGACGTCAGGGGCTATTTCAAGAGACCCAGTACTTC.

This clone was counted at least ten times. The CDR3 nucleotides read TGTGCCAGCAGCCCTCCCGTCAGACTCAACTATGGCTACACCTTC. As protein: CASSPPVRLNYGYTF. The chain joins TRBV3-1 (or the pseudogene TRBV3-2) to TRBJ1-2; D remains ambiguous. Germline lookup yields CDR1 LGHDT and CDR2 YNNKEL (reference sequence). The CDR3 runs 15 residues. Deletions cut 4 bases from V and 2 bases from J, with 14 bases between.

This clone was detected only a few times. The chain employs TRBV3-1 (or the pseudogene TRBV3-2) and TRBJ1-2, with 9 bases lining up with TRBD1. V was clipped by 4 bases and J by 8 bases; unmatched bases: 5. The CDR3 runs 13 residues. CDR1 is LGHDT, CDR2 YNNKEL, per germline (reference sequence). CDR3 residues: CASSRGQGGGYTF. CDR3 DNA sequence: TGTGCCAGCAGCCGGGGACAGGGAGGCGGCTACACCTTC.

The count of this clone is one. The chain couples TRBV9 to TRBJ1-6; TRBD1 matches 9 bases. This CDR3 is built from 16 residues. With V trimmed by 0 bases and J by 10 bases, 8 bases remained unmatched. Germline V lookup: CDR1 SGDLS, CDR2 YYNGEE. Here the CDR3 reads CASSVEGTGTDSPLHF. The CDR3 bases are TGTGCCAGCAGCGTAGAGGGGACAGGGACCGACTCACCCCTCCACTTT. Full variable domain (missing parts from reference TRBV9 and TRBJ1-6): DSGVTQTPKHLITATGQRVTLRCSPRSGDLSVYWYQQSLDQGLQFLIQYYNGEERAKGNILERFSAQQFPDLHSELNLSSLELGDSALYFCASSVEGTGTDSPLHFGNGTRLTVT.

The chain has TRBV30 and TRBJ1-2, with a weak D call TRBD1 (6 bases). With 4 bases removed from V and 2 bases from J, the gap between germline ends came to 11 bases. Germline V CDR1 and CDR2: GTSNPN, SVGIG (reference sequence). The CDR3 has 13 residues. The chain's CDR3 is CAWNGGHNYGYTF. Written as DNA, the CDR3 is TGTGCCTGGAACGGGGGGCACAACTATGGCTACACCTTC.

This chain joins TRBV5-1 and TRBJ2-3; a possible D gene is TRBD2 (6 bases). The CDR3 loop spans 15 amino acids. The germline gives CDR1 SGHRS, CDR2 YFSETQ. The V end was cut by 4 bases, the J end by 5 bases, with 17 bases between. CDR3 sequence reads: CASSPGGREGDTQYF. CDR3 coding DNA: TGCGCCAGCAGCCCTGGAGGGCGAGAGGGAGATACGCAGTATTTT.

The V and J genes are TRBV15 and TRBJ1-4; D gene uncertain. CDR1 LNHNV and CDR2 YYDKDF come from the germline V gene (reference sequence). V lost 2 bases, J lost 4 bases, and 14 bases lay in between. The CDR3 has 16 residues. The CDR3 here is CATSRPRRSVNEKLFF. CDR3 coding DNA: TGTGCCACCAGCAGACCCCGGCGAAGCGTTAATGAAAAACTGTTTTTT.

The gene calls are TRBV3-1 (or the pseudogene TRBV3-2) and TRBJ2-5; 7 positions agree with TRBD1. Germline values: CDR1 LGHDT, CDR2 YNNKEL (reference sequence). This CDR3 region has 12 residues. V trimming: 5 bases; J trimming: 5 bases; junction bases outside the gene matches: 2. CDR3 nucleotides: TGTGCCAGCAGCTTGGACAGGGAGACCCAGTACTTC. Protein product: CASSLDRETQYF.

This clone was found once. The genes are TRBV30 and TRBJ1-1, with 7 positions matching TRBD1. The CDR3 is 13 residues long. Losses at the gene ends were 8 bases for V and 5 bases for J; bases not matched to a gene: 11. Germline CDR1 is GTSNPN and CDR2 is SVGIG (reference sequence). The CDR3 nucleotides are TGTGCCGTCACCCAGGGGGGAGGTACTGAAGCTTTCTTT. Its translation is CAVTQGGGTEAFF.